This T cell receptor beta chain was identified during a study of CD8 T cells in ankylosing spondylitis. Overall study findings and caveats: A TCR beta motif made of roughly eight highly homologous variants seemed typical of ankylosing spondylitis blood. Clones linked to the disease showed a CD8+ phenotype. They occurred at relatively low frequencies in peripheral blood. Reports say disease-linked clones showed up significantly more in matched ankylosing spondylitis synovial fluid.

This clonotype was seen only a few times. Its antigen is unidentified. Quantitative barcoded 5'-RACE was used to prepare TCR beta libraries. MiXCR was run by TCRdb on the 5' RACE reads, yielding one entry per CDR3 protein. The sample consists of around 770,000 distinct CDR3 sequences, roughly 10% of them appearing once. The TCR was taken from a male donor with ankylosing spondylitis. The sample was blood, either unsorted or a sorted T cell fraction (not recorded which).

The CDR3 spells CASSTFNRGQGSPLHF. The CDR3, as DNA: TGTGCCAGCAGCACCTTCAACAGGGGGCAGGGATCACCCCTCCACTTT. This chain uses TRBV5-5 with TRBJ1-6; TRBD1 matches 9 bases. The germline CDR1 and CDR2 sequences are SGHKS and YYEKEE (reference sequence). V shed 4 bases, J shed 10 bases, and the junction held 12 bases outside the gene matches. The CDR3 sequence is 16 residues long.